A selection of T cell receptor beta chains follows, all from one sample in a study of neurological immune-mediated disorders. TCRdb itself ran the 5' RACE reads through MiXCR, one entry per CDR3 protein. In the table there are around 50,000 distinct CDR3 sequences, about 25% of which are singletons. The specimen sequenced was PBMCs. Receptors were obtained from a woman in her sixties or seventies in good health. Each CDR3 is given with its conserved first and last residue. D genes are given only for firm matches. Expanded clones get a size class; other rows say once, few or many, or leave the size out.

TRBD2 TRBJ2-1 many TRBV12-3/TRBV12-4 CASSFTGGSYNEQFF TGTGCCAGCAGTTTTACTGGCGGGAGCTACAATGAGCAGTTCTTC
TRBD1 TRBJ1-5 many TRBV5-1 CASSSKMGQGRQPQHF TGCGCCAGCAGCTCCAAAATGGGACAGGGCCGACAGCCCCAGCATTTT
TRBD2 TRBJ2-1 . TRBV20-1 CSAQSGRERNEQFF TGCAGTGCTCAGAGCGGGAGAGAGCGGAATGAGCAGTTCTTC
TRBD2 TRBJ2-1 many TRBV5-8 CASSFGASGGEQFF TGTGCCAGCAGCTTTGGGGCTAGCGGGGGTGAGCAGTTCTTC
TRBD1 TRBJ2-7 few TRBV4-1 CASSQRTGGFYEQYF TGCGCCAGCAGCCAACGAACAGGGGGCTTCTACGAGCAGTACTTC
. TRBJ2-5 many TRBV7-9 CASSLGDTNGETQYF TGTGCCAGCAGCTTAGGAGACACCAACGGAGAGACCCAGTACTTC
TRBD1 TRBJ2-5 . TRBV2 CASRAWTGPRETQYF TGTGCCAGCAGGGCCTGGACAGGCCCCAGGGAGACCCAGTACTTC
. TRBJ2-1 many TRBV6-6 CASSPLGHINNEQFF TGTGCCAGTTCCCCCCTGGGACACATCAACAATGAGCAGTTCTTC
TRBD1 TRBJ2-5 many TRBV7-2 CASSQQGYQETQYF TGTGCCAGCAGCCAACAGGGGTACCAAGAGACCCAGTACTTC
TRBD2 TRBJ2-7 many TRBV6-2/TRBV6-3 CASSYTLGAGDSYEQYF TGTGCCAGCAGTTACACCTTGGGAGCGGGGGATTCCTACGAGCAGTACTTC
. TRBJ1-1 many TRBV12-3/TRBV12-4 CASSLTGRTEAFF TGTGCCAGCAGTTTAACCGGTAGGACTGAAGCTTTCTTT
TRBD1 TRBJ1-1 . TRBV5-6 CASSPGQTNTEAFF TGTGCCAGCAGCCCGGGACAGACGAACACTGAAGCTTTCTTT
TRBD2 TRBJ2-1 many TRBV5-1 CASSLPAGAYNEQFF TGCGCCAGCAGCTTGCCTGCGGGAGCCTACAATGAGCAGTTCTTC
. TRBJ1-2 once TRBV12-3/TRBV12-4 CASSLRGDPTPYGYTF TGTGCCAGCAGTCTCAGAGGGGACCCCACACCTTATGGCTACACCTTC
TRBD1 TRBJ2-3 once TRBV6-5 CASSYFGTGADTQYF TGTGCCAGCAGTTACTTTGGGACAGGGGCTGATACGCAGTATTTT
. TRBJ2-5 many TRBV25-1 CASSEQIGETQYF TGTGCCAGCAGTGAACAGATCGGCGAGACCCAGTACTTC
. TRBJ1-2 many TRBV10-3 CAISDSYDYGYTF TGTGCCATCAGTGATAGTTATGACTATGGCTACACCTTC
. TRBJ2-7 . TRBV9 CASSPLAPLGNEQYF TGTGCCAGCAGCCCCCTGGCTCCCCTCGGCAACGAGCAGTACTTC
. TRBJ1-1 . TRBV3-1 CASSQEGPTVNTEAFF TGTGCCAGCAGCCAAGAGGGACCTACAGTGAACACTGAAGCTTTCTTT
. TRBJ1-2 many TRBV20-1 CSARDLERDYHQYYGYTF TGCAGTGCTAGAGATCTGGAACGGGACTATCATCAATACTATGGCTACACCTTC
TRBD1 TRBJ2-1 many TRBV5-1 CASSPEPGQYNEQFF TGCGCCAGCAGCCCGGAACCGGGACAGTACAATGAGCAGTTCTTC
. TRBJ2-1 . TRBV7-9 CASSTRRERVNEQFF TGTGCCAGCAGCACTCGGAGGGAAAGGGTAAATGAGCAGTTCTTC